The 23 T cell receptor beta chains given below trace back to one sample, sequenced in a study of blood T cell repertoires in COVID-19. TCRdb's table, derived via immunoSEQ multiplex PCR, lists solely in-frame clones and lacks some. This table holds fewer than 15,000 clones, 85% to 90% found once. The sequenced sample was peripheral blood. These receptors came from a woman in her seventies in a cohort sampled during active or convalescent COVID-19.

CDR3 sequence reads: CASSKTELGNTIYF. CDR3 nucleotide sequence: TGTGCCAGCAGCAAGACAGAGCTGGGAAACACCATATATTTT. The chain uses TRBV3-1 (or the pseudogene TRBV3-2) and TRBJ1-3; possibly TRBD1 for D (5 bases). The germline V and J ends were trimmed by 5 bases and 4 bases, with 12 bases remaining between them. CDR1 is LGHDT, CDR2 YNNKEL, per germline (reference sequence). The CDR3 spans 14 residues.

This sequence joins TRBV4-1 and TRBJ1-2; 9 nucleotides align to TRBD1. V trimming: 1 base; J trimming: 1 base; junction bases outside the gene matches: 4. Germline V gene sequence: CDR1 MGHRA, CDR2 YSYEKL. The CDR3 extends over 16 amino acids. CDR3 sequence reads: CASSQAGQGYNYGYTF. Here the CDR3 DNA reads TGCGCCAGCAGCCAAGCTGGACAGGGGTATAACTATGGCTACACCTTC.

The CDR3 region is CASSLDRAPSYEQYF. In DNA form, the CDR3 reads TGTGCCAGCAGCTTGGACAGGGCCCCCTCGTACGAGCAGTACTTC. The J gene is TRBJ2-7, the V gene TRBV5-4; the D gene is possibly TRBD1 (6 bases). Germline CDR1 SGHNT, CDR2 YYREEE (reference sequence). Trimming took off 0 bases at V and 4 bases at J, with 14 bases between the two ends. CDR3 length equals 15 residues. Based on the CDR3 plus reference TRBV5-4 and TRBJ2-7, the full variable domain is ETGVTQSPTHLIKTRGQQVTLRCSSQSGHNTVSWYQQALGQGPQFIFQYYREEENGRGNFPPRFSGLQFPNYSSELNVNALELDDSALYLCASSLDRAPSYEQYFGPGTRLTVT.

This clone has only one observation. V gene TRBV28 combines with J gene TRBJ1-1, with 8 positions matching TRBD1. Germline CDR1 reads MDHEN; CDR2 reads SYDVKM. V lost 2 bases to trimming and J lost 5 bases; unmatched junction nucleotides: 4. The CDR3 totals 14 residues. DNA of the CDR3: TGTGCCAGCAGTTTAGCAGGGGGCTTTACTGAAGCTTTCTTT. It yields the protein CASSLAGGFTEAFF.

The CDR3 protein is CASSLGLDTDTQYF. The CDR3 coding sequence is TGTGCCAGCAGCTTGGGACTCGACACAGATACGCAGTATTTT. The rearrangement uses TRBV5-6 and TRBJ2-3, with D hard to call. Deletions cut 0 bases from V and 2 bases from J, with 7 bases between. This CDR3 region has 14 residues. Germline V lookup: CDR1 SGHDT, CDR2 YYEEEE.

The rearrangement uses TRBV6-5 and TRBJ2-1; 8 positions match TRBD2. This CDR3 contains 15 residues. Unmatched junction bases numbered 11, after V lost 6 bases and J lost 7 bases. Germline lookup yields CDR1 MNHEY and CDR2 SVGAGI. The CDR3 bases are TGTGCCAGCAGCCCCGGACAGCGGGGGAGGAATGAGCAGTTCTTC. This sequence encodes CASSPGQRGRNEQFF.

The rearrangement joins TRBV5-5 to TRBJ2-5, with D tentatively TRBD1 (7 bases). CDR3 length: 15 amino acids. The V end was cut by 3 bases, the J end by 4 bases, with 16 bases between. Germline CDR1 SGHKS, CDR2 YYEKEE (reference sequence). In DNA form, the CDR3 reads TGTGCCAGCAGCTATACCCCTCAGGGGGGAGAGACCCAGTACTTC. This gives the protein CASSYTPQGGETQYF.

The V call is TRBV2, the J call TRBJ2-1, with 12 positions matching TRBD2. The CDR3 is made up of 14 amino acids. CDR1 SNHLY and CDR2 FYNNEI come from the germline V gene. J was trimmed by 7 bases and V by 4 bases; bases with no gene match: 2. The CDR3, as DNA: TGTGCCAGCAGTGGGACTAGCGGGGAGAATGAGCAGTTCTTC. It encodes CASSGTSGENEQFF.

This clone was recorded only once. The chain links TRBV10-3 to TRBJ1-1; D not certain. The CDR3 runs 12 residues. Looked up from germline, CDR1 is ENHRY and CDR2 is SYGVKD. Trimming left V 7 bases short and J 1 base short, with 7 bases between. CDR3 amino acids: CAIKSQNTEAFF. The CDR3 DNA follows: TGTGCCATCAAATCCCAGAACACTGAAGCTTTCTTT.

The chain is built from TRBV30 and TRBJ1-1; 9 bases fit TRBD1. V shed 4 bases, J shed 5 bases, and the junction held 11 bases outside the gene matches. In germline, CDR1 is GTSNPN, CDR2 SVGIG (reference sequence). This CDR3 region has 15 residues. The CDR3, as DNA: TGTGCCTGGACTAGCTACAGGGGGCGCAAGACTGAAGCTTTCTTT. It translates to CAWTSYRGRKTEAFF.

The rearrangement uses TRBV28 and TRBJ1-1; no clear D. The CDR3 runs 16 residues. From germline, CDR1 is MDHEN and CDR2 SYDVKM. V dropped 6 bases and J dropped 1 base, with 18 bases sitting between them. CDR3 amino acids: CASSRTQRAANTEAFF. The CDR3 DNA is TGTGCCAGCAGCCGCACCCAGCGGGCCGCGAACACTGAAGCTTTCTTT.

The sample holds one count of this clone. The chain is built from TRBV20-1 and TRBJ1-1, with 7 bases lining up with TRBD1. The CDR3 runs to 12 residues. Germline lookup yields CDR1 DFQATT and CDR2 SNEGSKA (reference sequence). Trimming cost V 3 bases and J 3 bases; bases outside gene matches: 1. CDR3 bases: TGCAGTGCTAGTACAGGGGACACTGAAGCTTTCTTT. Translation gives CSASTGDTEAFF.

The V gene is TRBV9, the J gene TRBJ2-2, with 7 bases fitting TRBD1. Germline lookup yields CDR1 SGDLS and CDR2 YYNGEE. There are 15 residues in the CDR3. V lost 3 bases to trimming and J lost 0 bases; unmatched junction nucleotides: 2. DNA for the CDR3: TGTGCCAGCAGCGCCGACAGGGCGAACACCGGGGAGCTGTTTTTT. Translated: CASSADRANTGELFF.

The rearrangement joins TRBV19 to TRBJ1-5; TRBD1 matches at 9 bases. V gave up 4 bases and J gave up 6 bases; unmatched junction bases: 10. CDR3 length: 16 amino acids. Germline CDR1 reads LNHDA; CDR2 reads SQIVND (reference sequence). CDR3 sequence: CASSTTDRGRGQPQHF. The DNA for the CDR3 is TGTGCCAGTAGTACTACGGACAGGGGAAGGGGTCAGCCCCAGCATTTT.

The chain employs TRBV7-8 and TRBJ1-5, with D hard to call. This CDR3 is 16 amino acids long. CDR1 and CDR2 (germline): SGHVS, FQNEAQ. The V gene lost 5 bases and the J gene lost 4 bases, with 18 bases spanning the gap. The CDR3 DNA sequence: TGTGCCAGCAGCCGCTCGCGAACTCAGGCGAATCAGCCCCAGCATTTT. Its translation is CASSRSRTQANQPQHF.

The chain is built from TRBV5-1 and TRBJ2-1; 7 bases fit TRBD1. Germline loops: CDR1 SGHRS, CDR2 YFSETQ. The CDR3 totals 15 residues. Germline trimming cut 4 bases from V and 4 bases from J; bases unmatched to any gene: 8. CDR3 sequence reads: CASSRGTASYNEQFF. The CDR3, as DNA: TGCGCCAGCAGCCGAGGGACAGCCTCTTACAATGAGCAGTTCTTC.

This chain uses TRBV7-2 with TRBJ1-2, with D possibly TRBD1 on 5 matching bases. The germline V gene has CDR1 SGHTA and CDR2 FQGNSA. CDR3 length equals 13 residues. With 0 bases removed from V and 7 bases from J, the gap between germline ends came to 9 bases. The CDR3 sequence is CASSLAGVGGYTF. CDR3 bases: TGTGCCAGCAGCTTAGCAGGGGTAGGTGGCTACACCTTC.

This sequence joins TRBV27 and TRBJ1-5, with D possibly TRBD1 on 6 matching bases. V gave up 3 bases and J gave up 4 bases, with 13 bases separating them. CDR1 and CDR2 from the germline V gene are MNHEY and SMNVEV (reference sequence). The CDR3 loop spans 15 amino acids. The CDR3 DNA reads TGTGCCAGCAGTTTTAAGGGGGTGGAAAATCAGCCCCAGCATTTT. It is translated as CASSFKGVENQPQHF.

The rearrangement links TRBV10-3 to TRBJ2-3, with D unclear. This CDR3 has 12 residues. Per the germline V gene, CDR1 is ENHRY and CDR2 is SYGVKD. Trimming took 7 bases from V and 1 from J, leaving 6 bases between them. The CDR3 sequence is CAINQGTDTQYF. For the CDR3, the DNA is TGTGCCATCAATCAGGGCACAGATACGCAGTATTTT.

Details on this clone: One end of the junction is discordant with germline, which a read error may explain. V and J are TRBV29-1 and TRBJ1-1, with a weak D call TRBD1 (6 bases). Per the germline V gene, CDR1 is SQVTM and CDR2 is ANQGSEA. The CDR3 contains 13 residues. The CDR3 region is CSGHRELKTEAFF. For the CDR3, the DNA is TGCAGCGGGCACAGGGAATTGAAGACTGAAGCTTTCTTT. Full variable domain (missing parts from reference TRBV29-1 and TRBJ1-1): SAVISQKPSRDICQRGTSLTIQCQVDSQVTMMFWYRQQPGQSLTLIATANQGSEATYESGFVIDKFPISRPNLTFSTLTVSNMSPEDSSIYLCSGHRELKTEAFFGQGTRLTVV.

CDR3 loop: CASSQGIERGSLLLWNEQFF. In DNA, the CDR3 is TGTGCCAGCAGCCAAGGAATTGAGCGGGGGTCTCTACTACTATGGAATGAGCAGTTCTTC. The chain carries TRBV3-1 (or the pseudogene TRBV3-2) and TRBJ2-1; 8 bases fit TRBD2. The CDR3 consists of 20 residues. Germline loops: CDR1 LGHDT, CDR2 YNNKEL (reference sequence). Trimming removed 1 base from V and 7 bases from J; junction bases left unmatched: 21.

CDR3 residues: CASSPQGGGAGEQYF. The CDR3, as DNA: TGTGCCAGCTCACCCCAAGGCGGGGGGGCGGGCGAGCAGTACTTC. The chain joins TRBV18 to TRBJ2-7; 9 bases match TRBD2. CDR3 length equals 15 residues. CDR1 is KGHSH, CDR2 LQKENI, per germline. V shed 3 bases and J 6 bases; nucleotides not matched to a gene: 9.

The gene calls are TRBV7-9 and TRBJ2-3; 15 bases match TRBD2. Germline V gene sequence: CDR1 SEHNR, CDR2 FQNEAQ (reference sequence). V dropped 5 bases and J dropped 3; count of bases not matched to a gene: 9. This CDR3 comprises 18 residues. The CDR3 reads CASSPSGTSGGRTDTQYF. CDR3 coding DNA: TGTGCCAGCAGCCCATCCGGGACTAGCGGGGGGCGGACAGATACGCAGTATTTT.